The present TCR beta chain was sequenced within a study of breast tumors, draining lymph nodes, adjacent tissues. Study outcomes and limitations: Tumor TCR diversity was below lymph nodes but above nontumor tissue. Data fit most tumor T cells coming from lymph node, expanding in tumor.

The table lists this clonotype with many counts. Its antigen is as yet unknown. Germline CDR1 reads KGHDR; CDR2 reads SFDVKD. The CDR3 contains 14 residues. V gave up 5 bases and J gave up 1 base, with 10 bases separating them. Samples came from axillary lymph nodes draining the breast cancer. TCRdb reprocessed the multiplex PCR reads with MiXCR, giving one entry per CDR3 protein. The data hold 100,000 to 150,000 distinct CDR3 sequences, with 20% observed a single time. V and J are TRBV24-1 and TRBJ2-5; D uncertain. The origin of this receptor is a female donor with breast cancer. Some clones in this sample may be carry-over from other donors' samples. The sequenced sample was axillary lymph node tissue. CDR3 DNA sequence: TGTGCCACCAGTGGGGGAAGTCTCCAAGAGACCCAGTACTTC. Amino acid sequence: CATSGGSLQETQYF.